This is a list of T cell receptor beta chains from one sample in a study of ipilimumab plus nivolumab after autologous stem cell transplantation. Clones were read by immunoSEQ multiplex PCR, and TCRdb kept only the in-frame ones, dropping some. This sample carries 15,000 or so clones, approximately 75% of them seen once, and the ten largest clones take around 21%. Sequenced here: PBMCs, sampled in a trial of ipilimumab plus nivolumab as post-transplant consolidation. Source of these receptors: a male donor with diffuse large B-cell lymphoma. Each CDR3 is given with its conserved first and last residue.

J gene,V gene,CDR3 protein
TRBJ1-1,TRBV21-1,CASSTGQGTSNTEAFF
TRBJ1-4,TRBV5-6,CASSSRGGEEKLFF
TRBJ1-3,TRBV30,CAWSVHGSGNTIYF
TRBJ1-1,TRBV5-4,CASSLAEKGNTEAFF
TRBJ1-1,TRBV15,CATSRDWQNTEAFF
TRBJ2-6,TRBV5-6,CASSETGGGSGANVLTF
TRBJ1-1,TRBV7-2,CASSLGPHKRQGANTEAFF
TRBJ1-1,TRBV6-1,CASSEAWRQGGTEAFF
TRBJ1-2,TRBV25-1,CASSSRALGYTF
TRBJ1-1,TRBV5-1,CASKDGTTNTEAFF
TRBJ2-3,TRBV2,CASSEASGVTQYF
TRBJ2-1,TRBV21-1,CASSKGQGSYNEQFF
TRBJ2-7,TRBV11-2,CASSHPGPPFF
TRBJ1-3,TRBV19,CASSIGGSSSGNTIYF
TRBJ1-5,TRBV5-6,CASSLSQVNQPQHF
TRBJ1-4,TRBV9,CASSAGTVTNEKLFF
TRBJ1-1,TRBV10-3,CAIRKTREGVDTEAFF
TRBJ2-7,TRBV10-1,CASSASGAVYEQYF
TRBJ2-7,TRBV29-1,CSVGSGKGDEQYF
TRBJ1-4,TRBV18,CASSNPGEGDGEKLFF
TRBJ1-1,TRBV30,CAWTTPGQVEAFF
TRBJ1-1,TRBV2,CASSRGQTESF
TRBJ2-3,TRBV30,CAGKRGGTDTQYF
TRBJ1-1,TRBV5-8,CASSLTANTEAFF
TRBJ1-2,TRBV6-9,CASSFQTGTGHYGYTF
TRBJ2-2,TRBV7-9,CASTSADTGELFF
TRBJ2-1,TRBV23-1,CASSQEPNYNEQFF
TRBJ2-5,TRBV30,CAWSVGVGETQYF
TRBJ1-6,TRBV28,CASSLTAWSPLHF